This record concerns one T cell receptor (beta chain) sequence. The clone's antigen remains unknown. The record has no base qualities; no much larger clone is one base away. Every sample was amplified as two independent genomic DNA replicates, using approximately 0.5 ug for blood and 1.5 ug for tumor or normal breast. TCRB sequencing of genomic DNA was carried out with the ImmunoSeq Intro kit according to the manufacturer's instructions. The multiplex PCR ran for around 30 cycles using proprietary primers and spike-in control sequences for absolute quantification. Single-end 150-bp reads were used to sequence an 87-bp fragment covering the CDR3 and the flanking V and J genes. Each lane of an Illumina MiSeq using version 3.0 chemistry carried seven multiplexed samples, with two replicates per sample. The paper's data handling went like this. The vendor's proprietary pipeline processed the raw data and merged both replicates into a single result for each sample. Productive rearrangements sharing the V-gene family, CDR3 amino acid sequence and J-gene segment were defined as clonotypes. Clonality was computed as 1 minus the normalized Shannon entropy (Pielou evenness) of TCRB abundances. T cell density was estimated as total templates divided by the number of input cells, with the number of input cells inferred from the DNA input amount. Recon with default parameters was used to estimate total repertoire diversity and clonality. Clonotypes with over 0.1% abundance in tumor and at least 32-fold higher abundance in tumor than in normal breast were defined as tumor-enriched. In TCRdb, the immuneACCESS table is reduced to in-frame sequences with V and J assigned. These tables do not hold every clone; where another copy was compared, an unresolved V gene accounts for under half, and the others remain unexplained. The DNA was the basis for D and trimming; V, J and clone size are from that table. Across this sample there are some 24,000 clones, with roughly 64% seen only once. Around 10% of the sample goes to the ten largest clones.

About 19-55 mg of tumor tissue was diced and typically yielded more than 3 ug of DNA. The study profiled bulk TCR beta-chain repertoires in matched peripheral blood, tumor and adjacent normal breast tissue taken from some 17 patients with early-stage breast cancer. Once resection was done, tumor tissue identified by eye was cut out and put into prechilled RNAlater. Tumor tissue (about 20-55 mg) was diced and homogenized in RLTplus buffer with beta-mercaptoethanol and antifoaming agent using a TissueLyser II. The Qiagen AllPrep DNA/RNA Mini kit was used for genomic DNA extraction. CDR1 MGHRA and CDR2 YSYEKL are derived from the germline V gene. The CDR3 has 15 amino acids, counting the end cysteine and phenylalanine. The only DNA kept is the CDR3, 45 bases in frame from the first base. Trimming at the junction amounts to 1 base on V and 4 bases on J, and the germline ends lie 14 bases apart. This record comes from a study of early stage breast cancer tumors (dated by TCRdb to about 2017). With respect to the entire study: Of the approximately 15 invasive breast tumors, roughly 12 were found to be estrogen receptor-positive, progesterone receptor-positive and HER2-negative. Most of the 12 ER+/PR+/HER2- tumors were invasive ductal carcinomas, while the other four were invasive lobular carcinomas. A read coverage of roughly 10-fold per sample was achieved on average. The samples as a whole yielded 2 million to 3 million detected templates, corresponding to over a million unique clonotypes. Overall study outcomes, separate from this receptor: Because the cohort was small, analysis by tumor subtype was not possible. Repertoires from blood and normal breast were more alike than repertoires from blood and tumor, and in about 85% of the 16 patients, comparing each tissue with blood separated tumor from normal. Enriched TCRB sequences shared across patients were mostly commonly generated sequences, unlikely to play an important role in the tumor microenvironment. Compared with adjacent normal breast tissue, tumors had roughly 2.5-fold higher T cell density and higher clonality. Chain pairing and functional markers such as CD4, CD8 and FOXP3 were not captured by bulk genomic DNA sequencing of unsorted cells.

The sequence is built from TRBV4-1 and TRBJ2-7; TRBD1 is possibly the D segment (5 matching bases). This receptor was taken from a person aged 55 to 75 with breast cancer. The sequenced sample consisted of breast tumor tissue. The DNA sequence reads TGCGCCAGCAGCCAAGGGAAAGGGGCTGGGTACGAGCAGTACTTC. Its translation reads: CASSQGKGAGYEQYF.